These 27 T cell receptor beta chains came from one sample sequenced in a study of low-dose radiotherapy and immunotherapy resistance in tumors. Time point given: after trial treatment. Treatment given: LDRT plus nivolumab, ipilimumab, low-dose cyclophosphamide and aspirin (RACIN trial). First-strand cDNA used TRAV- and TRBV-specific primers, covering alpha and beta chains. TCR amplification used 20 to 25 PCR cycles, a constant-region primer and a V-primer adapter. One entry per CDR3 protein, called by TCRdb with MiXCR from the reads. The sample gives tens of thousands of distinct CDR3 sequences, 20% to 25% of which show up once; around 13% is in the top ten. The starting material was PBMCs, obtained after low-dose radiotherapy plus immunotherapy. The receptor source for this set is a female donor with ovarian cancer.

This clonotype appeared many times. The rearrangement links TRBV2 to TRBJ2-3, with 8 bases that match TRBD2. The trim removed 7 bases at V and 5 bases at J, leaving 2 bases unmatched. CDR1 and CDR2 (germline): SNHLY, FYNNEI. The CDR3 is 12 amino acids. The CDR3 nucleotides are TGTGCCAGCATAAGCGGGGGAGATACGCAGTATTTT. Translating gives CASISGGDTQYF. The variable domain in full, completed from reference TRBV2 and TRBJ2-3, reads EPEVTQTPSHQVTQMGQEVILRCVPISNHLYFYWYRQILGQKVEFLVSFYNNEISEKSEIFDDQFSVERPDGSNFTLKIRSTKLEDSAMYFCASISGGDTQYFGPGTRLTVL.

The sample holds many counts of this clonotype. The chain is built from TRBV20-1 and TRBJ1-5, with D possibly being TRBD1 (6 bases). V lost 2 bases and J lost 4, with 15 bases in between. The CDR3 length is 15 residues. CDR1 is DFQATT, CDR2 SNEGSKA, per germline (reference sequence). The CDR3 DNA reads as TGCAGTGCTAGATGGGGGCAGCGGGCGAATCAGCCCCAGCATTTT. It translates to CSARWGQRANQPQHF.

This clonotype was found many times. The V call is TRBV4-1, the J call TRBJ2-3; D possibly corresponds to TRBD2 (7 bases). Germline values: CDR1 MGHRA, CDR2 YSYEKL. V gave up 2 bases and J gave up 2 bases, with 20 bases separating them. CDR3 length: 18 amino acids. Written as DNA, the CDR3 is TGCGCCAGCAGCCAAACCGCGGAGCGGGACACACCCACAGATACGCAGTATTTT. This gives the protein CASSQTAERDTPTDTQYF.

This clonotype was counted many times. This chain uses TRBV28 with TRBJ2-5; no definite D call. This CDR3 has 12 residues. Germline CDR1 is MDHEN and CDR2 is SYDVKM. V was trimmed by 8 bases and J by 2 bases, leaving 9 bases between them. In DNA, the CDR3 is TGTGCCAGCTCACCCCGTCAAGAGACCCAGTACTTC. Its protein product is CASSPRQETQYF.

There are many counts of this clonotype. J is TRBJ2-1 and V is TRBV9; TRBD2 matches at 8 bases. V shed 0 bases and J 2 bases; nucleotides not matched to a gene: 1. The CDR3 spans 15 residues. Germline loops: CDR1 SGDLS, CDR2 YYNGEE. The CDR3 region is CASSVDGRAYNEQFF. CDR3 coding DNA: TGTGCCAGCAGCGTAGACGGGAGGGCCTACAATGAGCAGTTCTTC.

This clonotype came up many times. This sequence joins TRBV13 and TRBJ1-3; tentatively, D is TRBD1 (6 bases). Germline CDR1 PRHDT, CDR2 FYEKMQ (reference sequence). This CDR3 spans 17 amino acids. Trimming took off 4 bases at V and 1 base at J, with 17 bases between the two ends. This CDR3 is CASSYLGGGFSGNTIYF. The CDR3, as DNA: TGTGCCAGCAGCTACCTCGGCGGGGGCTTTTCTGGAAACACCATATATTTT.

This clonotype has a count of ten or more. The chain combines TRBV6-2 or TRBV6-3 with TRBJ2-6; D remains ambiguous. Germline assignment: CDR1 MNHEY and CDR2 SVGEGT. The CDR3 has 15 residues. Trimming took off 5 bases at V and 1 base at J, with 9 bases between the two ends. CDR3 amino acids: CASSEELSGANVLTF. CDR3 DNA sequence: TGTGCCAGCAGTGAAGAGCTGTCTGGGGCCAACGTCCTGACTTTC.

This clonotype was counted many times. The chain combines TRBV16 with TRBJ1-5; 11 bases align to TRBD1. In germline, CDR1 is KGHSY, CDR2 FQNENV. The CDR3 totals 16 residues. The trim removed 4 bases at V and 6 bases at J, leaving 8 bases unmatched. The CDR3 region is CASSLPGTGGIQPQHF. In DNA, the CDR3 is TGTGCCAGCAGCCTACCAGGGACAGGGGGGATTCAGCCCCAGCATTTT.

This clonotype was seen repeatedly, ten times or more. This chain connects TRBV3-1 to TRBJ1-6, with D perhaps matching TRBD1 (5 bases). Trimming removed 0 bases from V and 0 bases from J, with 24 bases in between. Germline CDR1 is LGHDT and CDR2 is YNNKEL (reference sequence). The CDR3 has 22 residues. The CDR3 DNA reads TGTGCCAGCAGCCAAGATGGGGCCACAAGGGTTGATTTGAGCTCCTATAATTCACCCCTCCACTTT. Encoded protein: CASSQDGATRVDLSSYNSPLHF.

V gene TRBV27 combines with J gene TRBJ2-3; a weak D match, TRBD1 (6 bases). The CDR3 spans 15 residues. Germline V lookup: CDR1 MNHEY, CDR2 SMNVEV (reference sequence). Trimming stripped 5 bases from V and 2 bases from J, with 14 bases between. CDR3 coding DNA: TGTGCCAGCAGTACCGGGACACCCCTCACAGATACGCAGTATTTT. Translating it yields CASSTGTPLTDTQYF.

This clonotype was picked up many times. V and J are TRBV28 and TRBJ1-2; 9 nucleotides agree with TRBD1. Germline V lookup: CDR1 MDHEN, CDR2 SYDVKM. The CDR3 consists of 17 residues. Trimming removed 3 bases from V and 5 bases from J; junction bases left unmatched: 13. CDR3 DNA sequence: TGTGCCAGCAGTTTTTTAATTAACAGGGGGCGCCGGTATGGCTACACCTTC. Translating gives CASSFLINRGRRYGYTF.

This clonotype was counted many times. The genes are TRBV28 and TRBJ1-5; D uncertain. The CDR3 contains 13 residues. The V gene lost 6 bases and the J gene lost 0 bases, with 6 bases spanning the gap. CDR1 is MDHEN, CDR2 SYDVKM, per germline. This CDR3 reads CASRTHSNQPQHF. CDR3 nucleotides: TGTGCCAGCAGAACCCATAGCAATCAGCCCCAGCATTTT. Complete variable domain (other parts from reference TRBV28 and TRBJ1-5): DVKVTQSSRYLVKRTGEKVFLECVQDMDHENMFWYRQDPGLGLRLIYFSYDVKMKEKGDIPEGYSVSREKKERFSLILESASTNQTSMYLCASRTHSNQPQHFGDGTRLSIL.

This clonotype came up many times. The CDR3 loop is CSVVMGYTYEQYF. The CDR3 region has the DNA TGCAGCGTTGTAATGGGATACACCTACGAGCAGTACTTC. The gene calls are TRBV29-1 and TRBJ2-7; D remains unclear. V was cut by 4 bases and J by 2 bases, with 12 bases left in between. Germline CDR1 and CDR2: SQVTM and ANQGSEA. The CDR3 spans 13 residues.

The gene calls are TRBV4-1 and TRBJ2-3; the D gene is possibly TRBD2 (6 bases). CDR1 and CDR2 (germline): MGHRA, YSYEKL. The CDR3 has 16 residues. V lost 4 bases, J lost 0 bases, and 14 bases lay in between. The CDR3 DNA is TGCGCCAGCAGCCGCGGCGGGGACTTTAGCACAGATACGCAGTATTTT. This codes for CASSRGGDFSTDTQYF.

This clonotype was seen at least ten times. This chain connects TRBV5-6 to TRBJ2-3; 11 bases map to TRBD2. Germline CDR1 is SGHDT and CDR2 is YYEEEE. This CDR3 contains 15 residues. The V gene end was trimmed by 0 bases and the J gene end by 6 bases; junction bases not matched to a gene: 3. This chain's CDR3 is CASSLVAGGPDTQYF. The CDR3 nucleotides read TGTGCCAGCAGCTTGGTAGCGGGAGGGCCTGATACGCAGTATTTT.

There are many counts of this clonotype. The chain couples TRBV4-3 to TRBJ1-1, with a tentative D call TRBD1 (5 bases). V dropped 6 bases and J dropped 5 bases, with 25 bases sitting between them. Germline lookup yields CDR1 LGHNA and CDR2 YSLEER. The CDR3 length is 17 residues. CDR3 amino acids: CASRQQATISTPTEAFF. CDR3 coding DNA: TGCGCCAGCAGACAACAGGCCACCATCTCCACACCGACTGAAGCTTTCTTT.

This clonotype appeared many times. V usage is TRBV7-9 and J usage is TRBJ2-3, with D unclear. The CDR3 spans 14 residues. V lost 3 bases to trimming and J lost 0 bases, with 7 bases between them. Germline assignment: CDR1 SEHNR and CDR2 FQNEAQ (reference sequence). This CDR3 is CASSLTDSTDTQYF. The CDR3 coding sequence is TGTGCCAGCAGCTTGACTGATAGCACAGATACGCAGTATTTT.

This clonotype was recorded many times. V is TRBV9 and J is TRBJ2-1; D gene ambiguous. The CDR3 totals 15 residues. V lost 0 bases to trimming and J lost 5 bases, with 12 bases between them. The germline V gene has CDR1 SGDLS and CDR2 YYNGEE. CDR3 region: CASSVVATHHNEQFF. The CDR3 DNA reads as TGTGCCAGCAGCGTAGTGGCTACACATCACAATGAGCAGTTCTTC.

This clonotype came up many times. The chain uses TRBV29-1 and TRBJ2-2; D call uncertain. V was cut by 7 bases and J by 6 bases, with 15 bases left in between. Germline V CDR1 and CDR2: SQVTM, ANQGSEA. The CDR3 is 13 residues long. CDR3 amino acids: CSALGVGAGELFF. The CDR3 nucleotides are TGCAGCGCCCTAGGCGTGGGCGCCGGGGAGCTGTTTTTT.

As regards this clonotype: A far larger clone differs by one base, so this is likely a read error. CDR3 sequence reads: CASSESGQGAPQFF. The DNA for the CDR3 is TGTGCCAGCAGTGAATCGGGACAGGGGGCACCGCAGTTCTTC. The chain combines TRBV6-2 or TRBV6-3 with TRBJ2-1; the match to TRBD1 covers 12 bases. J gave up 12 bases and V 5 bases, and 8 bases lay outside the gene matches. The CDR3 contains 14 residues. The germline gives CDR1 MNHEY, CDR2 SVGEGT.

In its sample, this clonotype was seen many times. The chain links TRBV5-1 to TRBJ2-3; 11 bases line up with TRBD2. The junction had 4 bases not matched to a gene; V was cut back by 0 bases and J by 4 bases. This CDR3 comprises 16 residues. Germline assignment: CDR1 SGHRS and CDR2 YFSETQ. This CDR3 reads CASSLVTSGNADTQYF. The CDR3 coding sequence is TGCGCCAGCAGCTTGGTGACTAGCGGGAATGCAGATACGCAGTATTTT.

This clonotype was observed at least ten times. The rearrangement uses TRBV10-1 and TRBJ1-3, with no clear D. The ends were cut back, 10 bases at V and 0 bases at J, with 28 bases in the middle. The CDR3 consists of 19 residues. Germline CDR1 reads WNHNN; CDR2 reads SYGVQD (reference sequence). The CDR3 is CATKLLKTRQVPSGNTIYF. The CDR3 DNA follows: TGCGCCACCAAACTCCTGAAAACCCGCCAAGTCCCCTCTGGAAACACCATATATTTT.

To note about this clonotype: A far larger clone is off by one base, so a read error is likely. The chain links TRBV27 to TRBJ2-1; TRBD2 aligns across 7 bases. The CDR3 is made up of 15 amino acids. The germline gives CDR1 MNHEY, CDR2 SMNVEV (reference sequence). The CDR3 spells CVTSDPLAAAYEQFF. CDR3 bases: TGTGTCACCAGTGACCCGCTAGCGGCAGCCTACGAGCAGTTCTTC.

Only one count was recorded for this clonotype. The chain recombines TRBV5-1 with TRBJ1-4, with 8 bases matching TRBD1. CDR3 length: 14 amino acids. The V gene's germline CDR1 is SGHRS and CDR2 YFSETQ. Germline trimming cut 4 bases from V and 7 bases from J; bases unmatched to any gene: 6. The DNA of the CDR3 is TGCGCCAGCAGCGAAAACAGGGGGTTTGAAAAACTGTTTTTT. Encoded protein: CASSENRGFEKLFF.

This clonotype was counted at least ten times. This chain links TRBV12-3 or TRBV12-4 with TRBJ2-7; possibly TRBD1 for D (6 bases). V was pared by 2 bases and J by 3 bases, with 14 bases between. The CDR3 loop spans 15 amino acids. In nucleotides, the CDR3 is TGTGCCAGCAGTTTAATTGGACAGACTTACTACGAGCAGTACTTC. Translating it yields CASSLIGQTYYEQYF.

This clonotype appeared a few times. This rearrangement joins TRBV10-3 to TRBJ2-3; 11 bases agree with TRBD1. V lost 6 bases and J lost 4; bases outside the gene matches: 12. This CDR3 comprises 17 residues. Looked up from germline, CDR1 is ENHRY and CDR2 is SYGVKD. The CDR3 protein is CAISEPGTGGIADTQYF. In nucleotides, the CDR3 is TGTGCCATCAGCGAACCCGGGACAGGGGGGATTGCAGATACGCAGTATTTT.

The gene calls are TRBV7-2 and TRBJ1-2; 7 nucleotides line up with TRBD1. The V segment lost 5 bases and the J segment 4 bases; nucleotides outside the gene matches: 4. The CDR3 is made up of 13 amino acids. CDR1 and CDR2 from the germline V gene are SGHTA and FQGNSA. The CDR3 DNA sequence: TGTGCCAGCAGCACAGGGGTAGGCTATGGCTACACCTTC. As protein: CASSTGVGYGYTF.